A single sample is the source of the 20 T cell receptor beta chains below, sequenced in a study of T cell repertoires in cytomegalovirus infection. TCRdb re-analysed the reads in MiXCR, keeping a single row per CDR3 protein. The sample contains over 250,000 distinct CDR3 sequences, 20% to 30% of which appear only once. What was sequenced was PBMCs. The origin of the receptors is a human donor in good health (CMV status not recorded). Some clones in this sample may be carry-over from other donors' samples.

This rearrangement joins TRBV7-8 to TRBJ1-4; D gene uncertain. CDR3 length: 15 residues. Germline V gene data show CDR1 as SGHVS and CDR2 as FQNEAQ. The V end lost 4 bases, the J end lost 4 bases, and 13 bases lay between the germline ends. This CDR3 is CASSSWTAFNEKLFF. The CDR3 region has the DNA TGTGCCAGCAGCTCCTGGACCGCCTTTAATGAAAAACTGTTTTTT.

This chain uses TRBV14 with TRBJ2-2; no reliable D call. Looked up from germline, CDR1 is SGHDN and CDR2 is FVKESK. V lost 3 bases, J lost 7 bases, and 9 bases lay in between. The CDR3 is 13 amino acids. The chain's CDR3 is CASSHLAIGELFF. The CDR3, as DNA: TGTGCCAGCAGCCATCTTGCGATCGGGGAGCTGTTTTTT.

V gene TRBV20-1 combines with J gene TRBJ2-5, with D possibly matching TRBD1 (6 bases). Germline V CDR1 and CDR2: DFQATT, SNEGSKA (reference sequence). The CDR3 covers 14 residues. V dropped 3 bases and J dropped 0 bases, with 11 bases sitting between them. In nucleotides, the CDR3 is TGCAGTGCTAGCAGGACAGCAAACCAAGAGACCCAGTACTTC. This gives the protein CSASRTANQETQYF.

There are many counts of this clonotype. The chain has TRBV7-2 and TRBJ1-4; TRBD1 might be the D (5 bases). V lost 5 bases and J 8 bases, leaving 18 bases between the germline ends. The CDR3 covers 15 residues. Germline V gene lookup returns CDR1 SGHTA and CDR2 FQGNSA. The DNA of the CDR3 is TGTGCCAGCAGCATGGGACCTGTGGAAGGCGAAAAACTGTTTTTT. Translation: CASSMGPVEGEKLFF.

This clonotype showed up many times. The rearrangement joins TRBV7-9 to TRBJ2-5, with 10 bases fitting TRBD1. V lost 4 bases and J lost 5; bases outside the gene matches: 25. The CDR3 has 21 amino acids. The germline V gene encodes CDR1 SEHNR and CDR2 FQNEAQ (reference sequence). In nucleotides, the CDR3 is TGTGCCAGCAGCTCCGGGACAGGGGCCCAGAAAGGTTCTTTTAAGGTCGAGACCCAGTACTTC. As protein: CASSSGTGAQKGSFKVETQYF.

This clonotype occurred a few times. The rearrangement joins TRBV7-2 to TRBJ2-7; 8 positions match TRBD1. Germline CDR1 SGHTA, CDR2 FQGNSA. V shed 5 bases, J shed 1 base, and the junction held 7 bases outside the gene matches. The CDR3 totals 15 residues. CDR3 coding DNA: TGTGCCAGCAGCCCCGGGACAGGAAATTCCTACGAGCAGTACTTC. Its protein product is CASSPGTGNSYEQYF.

This clonotype was recorded a few times. J is TRBJ1-1 and V is TRBV11-2; D is undetermined. The germline gives CDR1 SGHAT, CDR2 FQNNGV. The V end lost 4 bases, the J end lost 1 base, and 19 bases lay between the germline ends. The length of the CDR3 is 17 residues. The CDR3 spells CASSSRGGLKPNTEAFF. Written as DNA, the CDR3 is TGTGCCAGCAGCTCCCGGGGAGGGCTAAAGCCGAACACTGAAGCTTTCTTT.

This clonotype was seen a handful of times. This chain links TRBV3-1 with TRBJ2-5, with D possibly TRBD1 on 5 matching bases. The V end was cut by 2 bases, the J end by 5 bases, with 18 bases between. Per germline, CDR1 LGHDT and CDR2 YNNKEL (reference sequence). There are 16 residues in the CDR3. The CDR3: CASSQRQGVIGETQYF. The CDR3 nucleotides are TGTGCCAGCAGCCAAAGACAAGGGGTCATCGGCGAGACCCAGTACTTC.

The chain combines TRBV7-9 with TRBJ1-3; D uncertain. Between the trimmed V and J ends, which lost 4 bases and 1 base, there was a span of 5 bases. Germline V gene sequence: CDR1 SEHNR, CDR2 FQNEAQ (reference sequence). This CDR3 is 13 amino acids long. The CDR3 protein is CASSYPSGNTIYF. DNA of the CDR3: TGTGCCAGCAGCTACCCGTCTGGAAACACCATATATTTT.

There are a few counts of this clonotype. The chain is built from TRBV12-3 or TRBV12-4 and TRBJ2-2, with D hard to call. Trimming left V 7 bases short and J 6 bases short, with 6 bases between. This CDR3 has 11 amino acids. CDR3: CASTPAGELFF. For the CDR3, the DNA is TGTGCCAGCACCCCCGCCGGGGAGCTGTTTTTT.

V and J are TRBV5-1 and TRBJ1-1; 8 positions agree with TRBD1. In germline, CDR1 is SGHRS, CDR2 YFSETQ. The CDR3 contains 13 residues. The V gene end was trimmed by 0 bases and the J gene end by 8 bases; junction bases not matched to a gene: 3. CDR3 loop: CASSLAGDREAFF. The CDR3 coding sequence is TGCGCCAGCAGCTTGGCCGGGGACAGGGAAGCTTTCTTT.

The chain carries TRBV3-1 and TRBJ2-7; D not certain. Trimming left V 2 bases short and J 2 bases short, with 7 bases between. The CDR3 has 13 residues. Germline loops: CDR1 LGHDT, CDR2 YNNKEL (reference sequence). The DNA of the CDR3 is TGTGCCAGCAGCCAACTCGGGCCCTACGAGCAGTACTTC. It yields the protein CASSQLGPYEQYF.

The chain carries TRBV7-9 and TRBJ1-1; D ambiguous. CDR1 is SEHNR and CDR2 is FQNEAQ in the germline V gene (reference sequence). Trimming removed 5 bases at V and 4 bases at J, with 11 bases between. This CDR3 contains 13 residues. The CDR3, as DNA: TGTGCCAGCAGCATCAGGCTCGGCACTGAAGCTTTCTTT. It codes for CASSIRLGTEAFF.

The J gene is TRBJ2-3, the V gene TRBV24-1; 7 bases align to TRBD2. From germline, CDR1 is KGHDR and CDR2 SFDVKD. V lost 7 bases to trimming and J lost 6 bases; unmatched junction nucleotides: 6. CDR3 size: 13 residues. In nucleotides, the CDR3 is TGTGCCACCAGCCTCTTCGGGGGGGATACGCAGTATTTT. Translating it yields CATSLFGGDTQYF.

The rearrangement uses TRBV6-5 and TRBJ1-5; 7 bases align to TRBD1. The CDR3 consists of 15 residues. From germline, CDR1 is MNHEY and CDR2 SVGAGI. V shed 6 bases, J shed 4 bases, and the junction held 9 bases outside the gene matches. CDR3 sequence reads: CASRAGGIRNQPQHF. Written as DNA, the CDR3 is TGTGCCAGCAGAGCAGGGGGGATAAGGAATCAGCCCCAGCATTTT.

The V gene is TRBV7-2, the J gene TRBJ2-1; 8 positions agree with TRBD2. CDR1 and CDR2 (germline): SGHTA, FQGNSA. CDR3 length: 14 residues. Germline trimming cut 7 bases from V and 7 bases from J; bases unmatched to any gene: 9. The CDR3 here is CASNSPGGANEQFF. The CDR3 nucleotides are TGTGCCAGCAACTCCCCGGGGGGGGCAAATGAGCAGTTCTTC.

This clonotype was seen only a few times. The chain combines TRBV15 with TRBJ2-7; D perhaps matches TRBD2 (6 bases). CDR1 and CDR2 (germline): LNHNV, YYDKDF (reference sequence). V lost 5 bases and J 0 bases, leaving 14 bases between the germline ends. The CDR3 runs to 15 residues. CDR3 nucleotides: TGTGCCACCAGCCCTGGGGGGACGATCTCCTACGAGCAGTACTTC. Amino acids: CATSPGGTISYEQYF.

J is TRBJ1-1 and V is TRBV20-1, with TRBD1 as a possible D gene (5 bases). The CDR3 extends over 13 amino acids. Germline CDR1 and CDR2: DFQATT and SNEGSKA (reference sequence). In DNA form, the CDR3 reads TGCAGCGTTTACGGGGGAGGAAACACTGAAGCTTTCTTT. Protein sequence: CSVYGGGNTEAFF.

In its sample, this clonotype was seen a few times. The rearrangement uses TRBV7-9 and TRBJ2-5; D uncertain. The germline V gene encodes CDR1 SEHNR and CDR2 FQNEAQ (reference sequence). The germline V and J ends were trimmed by 6 bases and 5 bases, with 7 bases remaining between them. The CDR3 loop spans 11 amino acids. Written as DNA, the CDR3 is TGTGCCAGCAGAGAAGGGGAGACCCAGTACTTC. It is translated as CASREGETQYF.

Turning to this clonotype: Given a much more abundant clone one base away, this may be a read error. The chain is built from TRBV7-9 and TRBJ1-2; TRBD1 agrees at 9 bases. Per germline, CDR1 SEHNR and CDR2 FQNEAQ (reference sequence). With V trimmed by 5 bases and J by 6 bases, 1 base remained unmatched. There are 12 residues in the CDR3. The CDR3 DNA reads as TGTGCCAGCAGCAGGACAGGGGATGGCTACACCTTC. Translated, it gives CASSRTGDGYTF.